This T cell receptor beta chain emerged from a study of T cells in Graves' hyperthyroidism and ophthalmopathy. RNA transcripts gave rise to amplified TCR beta CDR3 regions. HTBI primers were employed in a first-round RT-PCR of the TCR CDR3. TCRdb called the multiplex PCR reads again in MiXCR, with one record for every CDR3 protein. This repertoire shows approximately 370,000 distinct CDR3 sequences, about 15% found once; its top ten account for 30% to 40%. Lactation, pregnancy, other autoimmune disease or uncontrolled infection excluded patients. The CDR3 contains 15 residues. CDR1 and CDR2 (germline): KGHDR, SFDVKD. The ends lost 9 bases at V and 4 bases at J; junction bases unmatched: 6. This clonotype showed up many times.

The V and J genes are TRBV24-1 and TRBJ2-2, with 11 bases aligning to TRBD2. This clonotype was obtained from a woman aged 25 to 39 with Graves' hyperthyroidism that later progressed to Graves' ophthalmopathy. Material: blood. CDR3 sequence: CATRSTSGSTGELFF. The CDR3 DNA follows: TGTGCCACCCGGTCAACTAGCGGGAGCACCGGGGAGCTGTTTTTT.